This T cell receptor (beta chain) is from a study of blood T cell repertoires in COVID-19. As for the study in general: Acute-phase and convalescent COVID-19 samples originated in the United States, Italy and Spain. Nucleic acid was either cDNA or gDNA, and it came from T cells, B-cell-depleted T cells, or PBMCs.

Methods used by the authors: Scientists estimated how many nucleated cells there were by amplifying reference gene primers. TCRdb keeps only in-frame clones here, not all; method: immunoSEQ multiplex PCR. That table furnishes V, J and clone size, whereas the DNA furnished D and trimming. The repertoire includes 300,000 to 450,000 clones, roughly 85% of them detected once, and about 3.6% sits in the top ten. A remark on this clone: Other DNA sequences in this specimen translate into the identical CDR3.

The germline CDR1 and CDR2 sequences are LNHDA and SQIVND (reference sequence). The CDR3 has 14 residues. V lost 1 base, J lost 1 base, and 7 bases lay in between. What was sequenced was peripheral blood. This sequence originates from a woman under 30 with acute or convalescent COVID-19. J is TRBJ1-1 and V is TRBV19; D unresolved. For the CDR3, the DNA is TGTGCCAGTAGTATAGGGAGGGAGAACACTGAAGCTTTCTTT. Protein: CASSIGRENTEAFF.